This entry lists 8 T cell receptor beta chains sequenced from one sample in a study of CD8 T cells in ankylosing spondylitis (TCRdb year 2017). The library was generated by 5' RACE. The data were produced on an Illumina HiSeq 2500. The raw public data were reprocessed by TCRdb itself: fastp quality trimming at Q25, MiXCR clonotype calling, in-frame beta chains only. Identical CDR3 proteins give one entry, which carries the most common genes and DNA. The sample table shows approximately 290,000 distinct CDR3 sequences, and under 25% are seen once. The top ten hold about 3.5% of the sample. The sequenced material came from blood, either unsorted or a sorted T cell fraction (not recorded which). The source is a female donor with ankylosing spondylitis or in good health (not recorded which).

The genes are TRBV4-3 and TRBJ2-4; D ambiguous. The germline V gene has CDR1 LGHNA and CDR2 YSLEER. The ends were cut back, 0 bases at V and 8 bases at J, with 23 bases in the middle. The length of the CDR3 is 18 residues. The CDR3 DNA reads TGCGCCAGCAGCCAAGATTACGCGACCCCGGTAATTATGGACATTCAGTACTTC. This codes for CASSQDYATPVIMDIQYF.

This clonotype was counted between two and nine times. The chain couples TRBV6-1 to TRBJ1-5; D is undetermined. Germline V CDR1 and CDR2: MNHNS, SASEGT. V was clipped by 4 bases and J by 3 bases, with 10 bases between them. The CDR3 loop spans 14 amino acids. The CDR3, as DNA: TGTGCCAGCAGTGCCGAAGACGTCAATCAGCCCCAGCATTTT. As protein: CASSAEDVNQPQHF.

This clonotype was seen many times. J is TRBJ2-1 and V is TRBV20-1, with 10 nucleotides matching TRBD2. The V and J ends lost 5 bases and 8 bases, in that order; junction bases with no gene match: 6. The V gene's germline CDR1 is DFQATT and CDR2 SNEGSKA (reference sequence). The CDR3 spans 13 residues. CDR3 DNA sequence: TGCAGTGCTCCTAGCGGGAGAGGGGATGAGCAGTTCTTC. Translating gives CSAPSGRGDEQFF.

This sequence joins TRBV28 and TRBJ2-6; 9 bases line up with TRBD1. The CDR3 consists of 18 residues. V was clipped by 11 bases and J by 1 base; unmatched bases: 15. From germline, CDR1 is MDHEN and CDR2 SYDVKM. CDR3 in amino acids: CASLPPGQGISGANVLTF. As DNA, the CDR3 is TGTGCCTCACTACCCCCGGGACAGGGAATATCTGGGGCCAACGTCCTGACTTTC.

The chain links TRBV7-7 to TRBJ2-1; D call uncertain. V shed 1 base and J shed 5 bases, with 12 bases lying between them. CDR1 SSHAT and CDR2 FNYEAQ come from the germline V gene (reference sequence). CDR3 length equals 15 residues. The CDR3 is CASSLGLSTHNEQFF. The CDR3 DNA is TGTGCCAGCAGCTTAGGCCTTAGCACCCACAATGAGCAGTTCTTC.

V gene TRBV2 combines with J gene TRBJ2-2; D not certain. The CDR3 is 13 amino acids. Germline CDR1 SNHLY, CDR2 FYNNEI. The V and J ends lost 5 bases and 4 bases respectively, with 8 bases between them. The chain's CDR3 is CASSLDPTGELFF. The CDR3 DNA reads as TGTGCCAGCAGTCTTGATCCCACCGGGGAGCTGTTTTTT.

This clonotype was seen a handful of times. CDR3 protein: CASSLFRGVGTGELFF. The CDR3 DNA reads as TGTGCCAGCAGCTTATTCAGGGGTGTGGGAACCGGGGAGCTGTTTTTT. V is TRBV7-2 and J is TRBJ2-2, with D maybe TRBD1 (6 bases). This CDR3 is 16 amino acids long. Trimming cost V 2 bases and J 5 bases, with 15 bases left between them. Germline V gives CDR1 SGHTA, CDR2 FQGNSA.

The genes are TRBV14 and TRBJ2-5; D is possibly TRBD2 (5 bases). The length of the CDR3 is 19 residues. Trimming left V 1 base short and J 1 base short, with 22 bases between. Germline V gene data show CDR1 as SGHDN and CDR2 as FVKESK. CDR3 sequence reads: CASSQVRWVGSESQETQYF. The DNA of the CDR3 is TGTGCCAGCAGCCAAGTCCGGTGGGTAGGGAGCGAGAGCCAAGAGACCCAGTACTTC. Based on the CDR3 plus reference TRBV14 and TRBJ2-5, the full variable domain is EAGVTQFPSHSVIEKGQTVTLRCDPISGHDNLYWYRRVMGKEIKFLLHFVKESKQDESGMPNNRFLAERTGGTYSTLKVQPAELEDSGVYFCASSQVRWVGSESQETQYFGPGTRLLVL.